This T cell receptor beta chain was identified in a study of tumor-infiltrating lymphocytes in primary liver carcinoma. Points from the study as a whole: Tumor region pairs shared more overlap than did tumor-adjacent and tumor-blood pairs.

Constant-region priming of about 500 ng total RNA yielded TCR beta cDNA. Libraries for TCR beta were built through three nested multiplex PCR rounds, which together made up a slightly modified ARM-PCR procedure. TRBV1-TRBV30 forward primers paired with a C-beta reverse primer drove the first two PCR rounds, roughly 10 cycles each. TCRdb recomputed calls from the multiplex PCR reads with MiXCR, one row per CDR3 protein. Counted here are approximately 330,000 distinct CDR3 sequences, less than 65% occurring once; the ten biggest clones make up about 6.3%. For blood RNA, unsorted whole blood served as the source, and germline DNA was extracted too. The germline V and J ends were trimmed by 6 bases and 8 bases, with 17 bases remaining between them. The CDR3 is 15 amino acids. CDR1 MNHEY and CDR2 SVGEGT come from the germline V gene. About this clonotype: The antigen is undetermined.

The chain carries TRBV6-2 or TRBV6-3 and TRBJ1-6; D uncertain. This receptor was taken from a man between 40 and 49 years old with primary liver carcinoma and hepatitis B virus infection. Sequenced sample: peripheral blood. CDR3 DNA: TGTGCCAGCAGCCCAAGGAGAGGGCGCGATTCACCCCTCCACTTT. Protein: CASSPRRGRDSPLHF.